This T cell receptor (beta chain) was found in a study of STAT5B mutations in CD4+ large granular lymphocyte leukemia (dated by TCRdb to 2022 to 2024). For context, the study as a whole: When cryopreserved patient cells were available, CD8+ cells were depleted as a first step, and selection with anti-CD4 microbeads followed. The TCRbeta repertoires of CD4+ T-cell large granular lymphocyte leukemia patients were compared with the TCRbeta repertoires of healthy blood donors. Flow cytometry performed on FACSCanto II or FACSVerse showed that the purified fractions had more than 95% purity among lymphocytes.

From a lookup of the germline V gene, CDR1 and CDR2 are SGHVS and FQNEAQ. The CDR3 holds 17 amino acids from the cysteine to the phenylalanine. Only the CDR3 DNA stays, 51 bases, in frame from base 1. At the junction V is shortened by 6 bases and J by 4 bases, with 21 bases in between. Here is what the overall study found, with its caveats: The data were not HLA-matched, and the relatively small sample size could explain the higher clonality seen in CD4+ compared with CD8+ T-LGLL. Enrichment of TRBV06-family usage was observed among the top patient clones (8/27) relative to healthy controls (2/35). CD4-sorted patient repertoires appeared more clonal than healthy CD4+ repertoires, and this difference persisted after removing the putative leukemic clones. The sources of patient cells varied, and only five or six CD4-sorted patient samples were included in the clonality comparison with healthy controls. The main leukemic clonotypes were found to be private to each patient, although around 25% of the main leukemic clonotypes were detected at low frequency in the non-leukemic repertoires of other patients.

Worth noting for this clone: Its antigen has not been determined. Base-call qualities are not available, and no considerably larger clone is one nucleotide away.

Patients with CD4+ T-LGLL were recruited at hematology units in Padova (Italy), Helsinki (Finland) and Shinshu (Japan). Patient samples were bead-purified CD4+, CD4+CD8+, CD57+ or CD56+ fractions, or unselected PBMC, depending on sample availability. Patient TCRbeta data were integrated with somatic STAT5B mutation profiles obtained by deep amplicon sequencing of the same DNA. All TCR-sequenced material derived from peripheral blood: patient blood samples and healthy donor buffy coats. Peripheral blood mononuclear cells were isolated by Ficoll-Hypaque gradient centrifugation. Genomic DNA was extracted using the Gentra Puregene Cell and Tissue kit, and a Qubit 2.0 fluorometer was used to quantify it. The immunoSEQ assay at survey resolution was used to sequence TCRbeta rearrangements from genomic DNA. The published analysis was carried out like this. Clonotypes making up more than 5% of the repertoire were considered putative leukemic clones, giving about 60 such clones in more than 25 patients. In the TCR sequencing data, the lowest productive clonotype frequency that could be detected was 2.59 x 10-5. Only productive TCRbeta rearrangements, defined as complete and in-frame sequences, were included in the analyses. Clonality for each sample was calculated as Simpson clonality in the immunoSEQ Analyzer version 3.0. Clones were grouped by frequency into very rare, small, medium, large (1-20%) or hyperexpanded (>20%) categories. Generation probabilities were estimated with OLGA 1.2.3, V-gene circos plots were made with VDJtools, specificities were searched in VDJdb, and CDR3 motifs were identified with GLIPH. TCRdb holds this immuneACCESS table with in-frame rearrangements only. Some clones are missing; in checked studies, unresolved V genes explain under half, and the rest has no known cause. From that table come the V and J calls and clone size; the DNA was used to work out D and trimming. Recorded for this sample are about 4,000 clones; 65% to 85% of them occurred a single time. The leading ten clones occupy 74% of the sample.

The sample taken for sequencing was PBMCs. Here the chain combines TRBV7-8 and TRBJ1-4, with a weak D call of TRBD1 (6 bases match). The TCR sequence derives from a man between 65 and 85 years old with CD4+ T-cell large granular lymphocyte leukemia. For the CDR3, the sequence is CASRSIGGEGGNEKLFF. The DNA is TGTGCCAGCAGGTCAATTGGGGGAGAGGGGGGTAATGAAAAACTGTTTTTT. The full variable domain, completed from the reference TRBV7-8 and TRBJ1-4 proteins outside the CDR3, reads GAGVSQSPRYKVAKRGQDVALRCDPISGHVSLFWYQQALGQGPEFLTYFQNEAQLDKSGLPSDRFFAERPEGSVSTLKIQRTQQEDSAVYLCASRSIGGEGGNEKLFFGSGTQLSVL.